This TCR beta chain derives from a study of blood T cell repertoires in COVID-19. Study context: T cells, B-cell-depleted T cells, or PBMCs provided the cDNA or gDNA that served as material.

Authors' data handling: Amplification with reference gene primers provided the estimates of nucleated cell counts. The table came from immunoSEQ multiplex PCR; TCRdb's copy has only in-frame clones and leaves some out. V and J calls and clone size come straight from that table; D and trimming were deduced from the DNA. The sample yields about 140,000 clones, 84% seen once. The sample comprised PBMCs or T cells enriched from blood (not recorded which). The receptor's source is a woman aged 18 to 35 who had been exposed to COVID-19.

The CDR3: CASSQEMLGLAEFRSGELFF. CDR3 coding DNA: TGTGCCAGCAGCCAAGAAATGTTAGGATTGGCGGAGTTCCGATCCGGGGAGCTGTTTTTT. The V gene is TRBV3-1 (or the pseudogene TRBV3-2), the J gene TRBJ2-2; D is ambiguous. CDR1 LGHDT and CDR2 YNNKEL come from the germline V gene (reference sequence). V lost 0 bases, J lost 6 bases, and 26 bases lay in between. The CDR3 totals 20 residues.